One T cell receptor (beta chain) is described in this entry. The data were obtained in a study of blood T cell repertoires in COVID-19. Per the authors' pipeline: Scientists estimated how many nucleated cells there were by amplifying reference gene primers. Assay used: immunoSEQ multiplex PCR; TCRdb lists only in-frame clones, some missing. The DNA gave D and trimming, while V, J and clone size come from that table. The sample has some 130,000 clones; just over 85% are singletons. Study members were between about 18 and 100 years old and lived in approximately 25 US regions. Each participant's cohort was designated according to participant-reported clinical history. Germline-derived CDR1 and CDR2 are MNHEY and SMNVEV (reference sequence). J lost 0 bases, V lost 9 bases, and 13 bases had no gene match. The CDR3 loop spans 17 amino acids.

This chain joins TRBV27 and TRBJ1-5; 8 positions agree with TRBD1. This sequence was found in a man in his fifties who had recovered from COVID-19. Sample: PBMCs or T cells enriched from blood (not recorded which). CDR3 in amino acids: CASSRDRSTYSNQPQHF. The CDR3 nucleotides read TGTGCCAGTAGCCGGGACAGGAGCACCTATAGCAATCAGCCCCAGCATTTT.